Below, 15 T cell receptor beta chains from the same sample are listed, as sequenced in a study of T-cell memory formation after mild COVID-19. Via MiXCR, TCRdb re-called the 5' RACE reads, giving one row per CDR3 protein. The sample gives fewer than 600,000 distinct CDR3 sequences, less than 25% of which show up once; around 9.2% is in the top ten. Sequenced sample: PBMCs or a T cell subset sorted from them (not recorded which). Receptor source: an adult woman who had mild COVID-19 (a few samples of this study predate the infection). Cell type and time point are not known.

V usage is TRBV3-1 and J usage is TRBJ2-4; 9 bases are shared with TRBD2. Germline V gene data show CDR1 as LGHDT and CDR2 as YNNKEL (reference sequence). V gave up 6 bases and J gave up 4 bases; unmatched junction bases: 4. The CDR3 is made up of 14 amino acids. The CDR3 DNA sequence: TGTGCCAGCAGTCTAGCGGGGTCGAAAAACATTCAGTACTTC. Amino acids: CASSLAGSKNIQYF.

This clonotype turned up a few times. The chain couples TRBV20-1 to TRBJ1-6, with a tentative D call TRBD1 (5 bases). CDR1 and CDR2 (germline): DFQATT, SNEGSKA (reference sequence). V lost 4 bases and J 4 bases, leaving 11 bases between the germline ends. This CDR3 has 14 residues. In nucleotides, the CDR3 is TGCAGTGCTAAATCGGGACCTTATAATTCACCCCTCCACTTT. This sequence encodes CSAKSGPYNSPLHF.

There are a few counts of this clonotype. The genes are TRBV29-1 and TRBJ1-2; D is undetermined. This CDR3 is built from 12 residues. Trimming removed 6 bases from V and 1 base from J, with 9 bases in between. Germline CDR1 is SQVTM and CDR2 is ANQGSEA. The CDR3 DNA reads TGCAGCGTGGAGACGGATAACTATGGCTACACCTTC. Translating gives CSVETDNYGYTF.

The genes are TRBV19 and TRBJ1-2; the D is unclear. The CDR3 is made up of 15 amino acids. Trimming stripped 2 bases from V and 4 bases from J, with 14 bases between. Germline CDR1 is LNHDA and CDR2 is SQIVND (reference sequence). CDR3 protein: CASSIREETGYGYTF. In DNA, the CDR3 is TGTGCCAGTAGTATACGTGAGGAGACCGGCTATGGCTACACCTTC.

The chain employs TRBV24-1 and TRBJ2-3, with TRBD2 identical over 10 bases. The V segment lost 0 bases and the J segment 6 bases; nucleotides outside the gene matches: 11. The CDR3 sequence is 18 residues long. CDR1 and CDR2 from the germline V gene are KGHDR and SFDVKD. The CDR3 reads CATSDLPASGRSSDTQYF. CDR3 nucleotides: TGTGCCACCAGTGATTTGCCGGCTAGCGGGAGATCTTCCGATACGCAGTATTTT.

The V and J genes are TRBV29-1 and TRBJ2-7; possible D gene TRBD1, 7 bases. There are 13 residues in the CDR3. The ends were cut back, 7 bases at V and 1 base at J, with 14 bases in the middle. Per germline, CDR1 SQVTM and CDR2 ANQGSEA. The CDR3 loop reads CSAGGTASYEQYF. As DNA, the CDR3 is TGCAGCGCTGGGGGGACAGCATCCTACGAGCAGTACTTC.

The CDR3 nucleotides read TGTGCCAGCAGCCCTACCGGGGTAGCGGGAGCCACAGATACGCAGTATTTT. This codes for CASSPTGVAGATDTQYF. This sequence joins TRBV7-8 and TRBJ2-3, with TRBD2 identical over 9 bases. The CDR3 consists of 17 residues. V gave up 5 bases and J gave up 2 bases; unmatched junction bases: 11. The germline gives CDR1 SGHVS, CDR2 FQNEAQ.

This sequence joins TRBV5-5 and TRBJ2-7; 9 bases map to TRBD1. The CDR3 loop spans 16 amino acids. The germline V gene has CDR1 SGHKS and CDR2 YYEKEE (reference sequence). J gave up 3 bases and V 2 bases, and 9 bases lay outside the gene matches. The CDR3 is CASSLVTGGRIYEQYF. The CDR3 DNA follows: TGTGCCAGCAGCTTAGTTACAGGGGGCCGGATCTACGAGCAGTACTTC. Together with reference TRBV5-5 and TRBJ2-7, the CDR3 gives the full variable domain: DAGVTQSPTHLIKTRGQQVTLRCSPISGHKSVSWYQQVLGQGPQFIFQYYEKEERGRGNFPDRFSARQFPNYSSELNVNALLLGDSALYLCASSLVTGGRIYEQYFGPGTRLTVT.

This clonotype was detected only a few times. The chain carries TRBV2 and TRBJ1-2, with D possibly being TRBD1 (6 bases). Germline CDR1 is SNHLY and CDR2 is FYNNEI. The CDR3 totals 15 residues. V lost 8 bases and J lost 5, with 21 bases in between. The CDR3 here is CASRPSTGSRYGYTF. The CDR3 region has the DNA TGTGCCAGCCGACCTTCAACAGGGTCAAGGTATGGCTACACCTTC.

This chain connects TRBV3-1 to TRBJ2-7; 9 bases fit TRBD1. The CDR3 is 14 amino acids. The germline gives CDR1 LGHDT, CDR2 YNNKEL (reference sequence). Losses at the gene ends were 8 bases for V and 6 bases for J; bases not matched to a gene: 11. This chain's CDR3 is CASSLQGALSEQYF. The CDR3 nucleotides are TGTGCCAGCTCCTTACAGGGGGCGTTGAGCGAGCAGTACTTC.

In its sample, this clonotype was seen once. The J gene is TRBJ2-1, the V gene TRBV14, with D perhaps TRBD1 (6 bases). CDR1 and CDR2 from the germline V gene are SGHDN and FVKESK. This CDR3 spans 15 amino acids. Trimming shortened V by 8 bases and J by 0 bases, and 14 bases separated the two germline ends. CDR3 protein: CASALQGSSYNEQFF. CDR3 sequence (DNA): TGTGCCAGCGCCTTGCAGGGGAGCTCCTACAATGAGCAGTTCTTC.

This clonotype turned up a few times. The chain employs TRBV20-1 and TRBJ1-1, with 7 bases identical to TRBD1. The germline CDR1 and CDR2 sequences are DFQATT and SNEGSKA (reference sequence). With 6 bases clipped from V and 4 bases from J, the junction kept 8 bases outside the gene matches. This CDR3 has 13 amino acids. The CDR3 sequence is CSAEQGPLTEAFF. The CDR3 bases are TGCAGTGCCGAACAGGGGCCCCTCACTGAAGCTTTCTTT.

This sequence joins TRBV10-3 and TRBJ2-1; D is unclear. V was clipped by 0 bases and J by 5 bases, with 8 bases between them. Germline V lookup: CDR1 ENHRY, CDR2 SYGVKD. The CDR3 is 14 residues long. CDR3 amino acids: CAISESVGNNEQFF. The DNA for the CDR3 is TGTGCCATCAGTGAGTCGGTCGGCAACAATGAGCAGTTCTTC.

This clonotype was counted ten times or more. The V call is TRBV2, the J call TRBJ2-3; TRBD1 aligns across 7 bases. Looked up from germline, CDR1 is SNHLY and CDR2 is FYNNEI. With 4 bases clipped from V and 0 bases from J, the junction kept 4 bases outside the gene matches. There are 15 residues in the CDR3. This chain's CDR3 is CASSGGTASTDTQYF. The CDR3 DNA reads TGTGCCAGCAGTGGGGGGACAGCTAGCACAGATACGCAGTATTTT.

This clonotype was counted between two and nine times. This chain joins TRBV3-1 and TRBJ2-7; TRBD2 matches 13 bases. After removal of 4 bases from V and 3 bases from J, the junction contained 15 bases not matched to a gene. The CDR3 totals 19 residues. Germline V gene data show CDR1 as LGHDT and CDR2 as YNNKEL (reference sequence). Here the CDR3 DNA reads TGTGCCAGCAGCCCGGACCCACTCCGGACTAGCGGGAGTGACTACGAGCAGTACTTC. It translates to CASSPDPLRTSGSDYEQYF.